The sequence of this T cell receptor (beta chain) was determined in a study of blood T cell repertoires in COVID-19. Study context: The United States, Italy and Spain supplied acute and convalescent COVID-19 samples. T cells, B-cell-depleted T cells, or PBMCs supplied cDNA or gDNA.

The CDR3 runs 14 residues. The junction had 10 bases not matched to a gene; V was cut back by 10 bases and J by 8 bases. Per germline, CDR1 ENHRY and CDR2 SYGVKD. Libraries were prepared by immunoSEQ multiplex PCR; TCRdb keeps only in-frame clonotypes and omits some of them. The sample has around 360,000 clones; about 89% are singletons. This chain uses TRBV10-3 with TRBJ1-4; 10 positions match TRBD1. The clonotype originates from a woman aged 25 to 39 with COVID-19, enrolled during active disease. Sample: peripheral blood. In DNA, the CDR3 is TGTGCCACCAGGTTGGGGACAGGGGAAGAAAAACTGTTTTTT. This encodes CATRLGTGEEKLFF.